This TCR beta chain was recovered during a study of cytomegalovirus exposure and HLA in healthy donors. Study observations and caveats: With later analysis, a missense DCLRE1C variant became linked to TCR beta V- and J-gene trimming. Rare TCR sequences dominated, though some public TCRs recurred in many donors. In a later analysis, common viral pathogens appeared linked to several of the most significant clusters.

As concerns this clone: What it binds is unknown.

The PCR had 60 Vbeta and 13 Jbeta primers. TCRdb's copy holds only in-frame clones and misses some; the assay was immunoSEQ multiplex PCR. The sample has about 150,000 clones, approximately 77% seen once. This sequence was found in a woman in her 40s in good health and CMV-seronegative. Sample: PBMCs.

CDR3 residues: CASSPWTSGGVYNEQFF. As DNA, the CDR3 is TGTGCCAGCAGCCCCTGGACTAGCGGGGGGGTTTACAATGAGCAGTTCTTC. The J gene is TRBJ2-1, the V gene TRBV27, with 15 positions matching TRBD2. The germline V gene has CDR1 MNHEY and CDR2 SMNVEV (reference sequence). The CDR3 extends over 17 amino acids. V lost 6 bases, J lost 4 bases, and 7 bases stayed unmatched.